A single sample is the source of the 17 T cell receptor beta chains below, sequenced in a study of blood T cell repertoires in COVID-19. Produced via immunoSEQ multiplex PCR; TCRdb's table is partial and in-frame only. The table lists approximately 170,000 clones, around 87% of them singletons. Sequenced material: peripheral blood. The receptor source for this set is a woman older than 75 with COVID-19, enrolled during active disease.

The V call is TRBV3-1 (or the pseudogene TRBV3-2), the J call TRBJ2-3; 8 nucleotides line up with TRBD2. CDR1 and CDR2 from the germline V gene are LGHDT and YNNKEL (reference sequence). The trim removed 5 bases at V and 4 bases at J, leaving 11 bases unmatched. The CDR3 has 16 residues. CDR3 in amino acids: CASSSGLAGLADTQYF. CDR3 DNA: TGTGCCAGCAGCTCTGGGTTAGCGGGATTAGCAGATACGCAGTATTTT.

The chain joins TRBV15 to TRBJ1-6, with 7 bases that match TRBD1. The CDR3 is 14 residues long. V was clipped by 0 bases and J by 12 bases; unmatched bases: 5. In germline, CDR1 is LNHNV, CDR2 YYDKDF (reference sequence). CDR3 sequence: CATSRDLQGKPLHF. The DNA for the CDR3 is TGTGCCACCAGCAGAGATTTACAGGGGAAACCCCTCCACTTT.

V gene TRBV28 combines with J gene TRBJ1-2; tentative D call: TRBD1 (6 bases). The V gene lost 5 bases and the J gene lost 5 bases, with 15 bases spanning the gap. The CDR3 totals 14 residues. Germline assignment: CDR1 MDHEN and CDR2 SYDVKM. CDR3 sequence reads: CASSEGDLKYGYTF. In DNA, the CDR3 is TGTGCCAGCAGTGAGGGGGATCTGAAATATGGCTACACCTTC.

The gene calls are TRBV7-2 and TRBJ1-5; D call uncertain. Germline lookup yields CDR1 SGHTA and CDR2 FQGNSA. The CDR3 spans 14 residues. Trimming shortened V by 6 bases and J by 2 bases, and 11 bases separated the two germline ends. CDR3 loop: CASSRPGGNQPQHF. In DNA, the CDR3 is TGTGCCAGCAGTCGACCCGGGGGCAATCAGCCCCAGCATTTT.

The chain employs TRBV6-5 and TRBJ2-7; 10 nucleotides match TRBD1. The V and J ends lost 0 bases and 4 bases, in that order; junction bases with no gene match: 3. This CDR3 is built from 15 residues. CDR1 is MNHEY, CDR2 SVGAGI, per germline. The CDR3 spells CASSYSTGGAYEQYF. The CDR3 DNA is TGTGCCAGCAGTTACTCGACAGGGGGCGCTTACGAGCAGTACTTC.

This clone was seen once. The chain couples TRBV3-1 (or the pseudogene TRBV3-2) to TRBJ1-1; possibly TRBD1 for D (5 bases). This CDR3 region has 15 residues. Trimming pared 2 bases from V and 3 bases from J, leaving 13 bases between. The germline V gene has CDR1 LGHDT and CDR2 YNNKEL (reference sequence). CDR3 loop: CASSQFRDGDTEAFF. The CDR3 bases are TGTGCCAGCAGCCAATTCAGGGATGGCGACACTGAAGCTTTCTTT.

The chain couples TRBV28 to TRBJ1-2; no definite D call. There are 14 residues in the CDR3. The V gene lost 6 bases and the J gene lost 8 bases, with 19 bases spanning the gap. From germline, CDR1 is MDHEN and CDR2 SYDVKM. The CDR3 region has the DNA TGTGCCAGCAGCTCCGGAGAGGGCTATGGGGGCTACACCTTC. Encoded protein: CASSSGEGYGGYTF.

This sequence joins TRBV3-1 (or the pseudogene TRBV3-2) and TRBJ2-3; 9 positions agree with TRBD2. V gave up 0 bases and J gave up 6 bases; unmatched junction bases: 10. The CDR3 loop spans 17 amino acids. In germline, CDR1 is LGHDT, CDR2 YNNKEL (reference sequence). CDR3 DNA sequence: TGTGCCAGCAGCCAAGATCGTCTCCTAGCGGGAAAGGATACGCAGTATTTT. As protein: CASSQDRLLAGKDTQYF.

This chain connects TRBV24-1 to TRBJ2-1, with 15 bases matching TRBD2. There are 16 residues in the CDR3. Germline V gene sequence: CDR1 KGHDR, CDR2 SFDVKD. Trimming took 5 bases from V and 6 from J; bases not matched to a gene: 4. CDR3 coding DNA: TGTGCCACCAGTGCCAGGACTAGCGGGAGGGCCAATGAGCAGTTCTTC. Translated: CATSARTSGRANEQFF.

This CDR3 reads CASSEAGVPGANVLTF. The CDR3 nucleotides are TGTGCCAGCAGCGAGGCGGGAGTCCCTGGGGCCAACGTCCTGACTTTC. The rearrangement links TRBV2 to TRBJ2-6, with 7 bases aligning to TRBD2. The trim removed 6 bases at V and 2 bases at J, leaving 7 bases unmatched. This CDR3 region has 16 residues. Germline V lookup: CDR1 SNHLY, CDR2 FYNNEI.

J is TRBJ1-5 and V is TRBV10-3, with D maybe TRBD1 (6 bases). V lost 0 bases and J 12 bases, leaving 12 bases between the germline ends. The CDR3 runs 13 residues. Germline values: CDR1 ENHRY, CDR2 SYGVKD. The chain's CDR3 is CAISESEQGDQHF. CDR3 in DNA: TGTGCCATCAGTGAGTCGGAACAGGGTGACCAGCATTTT.

The V and J genes are TRBV18 and TRBJ1-4; the D gene is possibly TRBD1 (5 bases). Trimming shortened V by 3 bases and J by 0 bases, and 11 bases separated the two germline ends. Germline V gives CDR1 KGHSH, CDR2 LQKENI. This CDR3 is 16 amino acids long. For the CDR3, the DNA is TGTGCCAGCTCACCTCCAGGGCTGTCAACTAATGAAAAACTGTTTTTT. Translated: CASSPPGLSTNEKLFF.

The CDR3 sequence: CASSLYRGKSYGYTF. CDR3 nucleotides: TGTGCCAGCAGCTTATACCGCGGGAAATCCTATGGCTACACCTTC. This chain links TRBV13 with TRBJ1-2; no definite D call. The CDR3 loop spans 15 amino acids. The V end was cut by 2 bases, the J end by 4 bases, with 14 bases between. Looked up from germline, CDR1 is PRHDT and CDR2 is FYEKMQ (reference sequence).

V usage is TRBV5-1 and J usage is TRBJ2-7; TRBD1 aligns across 7 bases. CDR1 is SGHRS, CDR2 YFSETQ, per germline. The ends lost 4 bases at V and 4 bases at J; junction bases unmatched: 11. The CDR3 contains 15 residues. The CDR3 region is CASSLQGDSRYEQYF. As DNA, the CDR3 is TGCGCCAGCAGCCTTCAGGGGGATAGTAGATACGAGCAGTACTTC.

This clone was seen a single time. The chain employs TRBV7-8 and TRBJ1-3, with 7 bases lining up with TRBD1. V lost 4 bases and J lost 1; bases outside the gene matches: 4. The CDR3 contains 15 residues. Germline values: CDR1 SGHVS, CDR2 FQNEAQ. In nucleotides, the CDR3 is TGTGCCAGCAGCTCCCCCAGGGGGTCTGGAAACACCATATATTTT. Amino acid sequence: CASSSPRGSGNTIYF.

Written as DNA, the CDR3 is TGTGCCAGCAGCTTGGGCCTCAGGGGGGGCACAGATACGCAGTATTTT. The encoded protein is CASSLGLRGGTDTQYF. The chain uses TRBV5-4 and TRBJ2-3; possibly TRBD1 for D (7 bases). Germline-derived CDR1 and CDR2 are SGHNT and YYREEE (reference sequence). Trimming took off 0 bases at V and 1 base at J, with 12 bases between the two ends. CDR3 length equals 16 residues.

The chain employs TRBV11-2 and TRBJ2-1, with 8 bases that match TRBD2. Germline V CDR1 and CDR2: SGHAT, FQNNGV. The CDR3 runs to 15 residues. The V gene end was trimmed by 2 bases and the J gene end by 3 bases; junction bases not matched to a gene: 3. The CDR3 region has the DNA TGTGCCAGCAGCTTACGAGCGGGAGACTACAATGAGCAGTTCTTC. This sequence encodes CASSLRAGDYNEQFF.